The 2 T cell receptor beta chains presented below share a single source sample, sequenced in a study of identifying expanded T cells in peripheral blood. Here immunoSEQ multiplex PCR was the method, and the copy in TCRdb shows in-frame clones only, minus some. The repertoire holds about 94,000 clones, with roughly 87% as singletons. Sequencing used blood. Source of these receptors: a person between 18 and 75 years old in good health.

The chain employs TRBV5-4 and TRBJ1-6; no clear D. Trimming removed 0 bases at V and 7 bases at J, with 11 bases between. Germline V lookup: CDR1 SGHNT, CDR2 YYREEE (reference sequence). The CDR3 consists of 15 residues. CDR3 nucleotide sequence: TGTGCCAGCAGCTTGGGGGGAGGCGGAAATTCACCCCTCCACTTT. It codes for CASSLGGGGNSPLHF.

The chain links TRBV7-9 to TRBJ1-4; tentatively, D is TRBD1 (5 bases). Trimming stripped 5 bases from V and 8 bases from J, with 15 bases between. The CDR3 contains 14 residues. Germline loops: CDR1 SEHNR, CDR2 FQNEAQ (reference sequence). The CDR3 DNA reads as TGTGCCAGCAGCCCGGGACGGTCTGAAGAAAAACTGTTTTTT. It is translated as CASSPGRSEEKLFF.